The T cell receptor beta chain described here comes from a study of PD-1 blockade in classical Hodgkin lymphoma. Looking at the study overall: Nivolumab dosing for patients was 3 mg/kg, administered intravenously every 2 weeks.

Time point: cycle 4 day 1 (C4D1), after 6 weeks of nivolumab. Each patient relapsed following autologous stem cell transplantation, and prior brentuximab vedotin exposure differed. Magnetic negative selection served to purify CD4+ T cells out of PBMCs that had been thawed. In regard to this clone: The antigen is not known.

Findings of the study overall: Patients starting nivolumab less than 1 year after ASCT had lower diversity and were excluded from later analyses. Lower baseline TCR diversity marked trial partial responders and progressors. Newly diagnosed patients were reported to start with lower TCR diversity than healthy donors.

This CDR3 is built from 11 residues. V was shortened by 2 bases and J by 8 bases, with 6 bases between the two germline ends. CDR1 SEHNR and CDR2 FQNEAQ come from the germline V gene (reference sequence). Sequencing was performed with immunoSEQ multiplex PCR; in TCRdb, only in-frame clones are kept and a portion is missing. The data show around 18,000 clones, with roughly 77% seen just once and roughly 2.6% held by the top ten. The material was CD4+ T cells from blood, obtained before the fourth cycle of nivolumab. V usage is TRBV7-9 and J usage is TRBJ1-2; D unclear. The TCR comes from a human donor with classical Hodgkin lymphoma. For the CDR3, the DNA is TGTGCCAGCAGCTTAAGAGGCGGCTACACCTTC. Encoded protein: CASSLRGGYTF.